These T cell receptor beta chains were read from a single sample in a study of radiotherapy plus CTLA-4 blockade in lung cancer. The table came from immunoSEQ multiplex PCR; TCRdb's copy has only in-frame clones and leaves some out. The data hold about 85,000 clones, with 75% to 90% observed a single time. Sequencing was performed on peripheral blood, taken from a patient treated with radiotherapy plus ipilimumab. These receptors were taken from a human donor with non-small cell lung cancer who had a partial response to radiotherapy plus ipilimumab. The CDR3 runs from the conserved cysteine through the conserved F or W. D genes are given only for firm matches. The listing skips clone size in some rows; elsewhere it reads once, few, many or a size class.

TRBV4-1	TRBJ1-2	TRBD1	.	CASSHPKAGTGVLAYGYTF	TGCGCCAGCAGCCACCCGAAGGCCGGAACAGGGGTACTAGCCTATGGCTACACCTTC
TRBV7-2	TRBJ2-2	.	few	CASSFTTTTTGELFF	TGTGCCAGCAGCTTTACTACCACAACAACCGGGGAGCTGTTTTTT
TRBV14	TRBJ2-1	TRBD2	.	CASSLTSGGGRQFF	TGTGCCAGCAGCCTGACTAGCGGGGGGGGGAGGCAGTTCTTC
TRBV10-3	TRBJ1-1	.	few	CAISVVGGTTEAFF	TGTGCCATCAGTGTGGTGGGGGGGACGACTGAAGCTTTCTTT
TRBV19	TRBJ2-7	TRBD1	.	CASSRTGSFYEQYF	TGTGCCAGTAGTAGGACAGGTAGCTTCTACGAGCAGTACTTC
TRBV5-1	TRBJ2-3	TRBD2	once	CASSLAIRDAGGLDTQYF	TGCGCCAGCAGCTTGGCCATTCGGGATGCGGGAGGCTTAGATACGCAGTATTTT
TRBV6-5	TRBJ1-4	.	.	CASSFVNEKLFF	TGTGCCAGCAGTTTCGTGAATGAAAAACTGTTTTTT
TRBV10-1	TRBJ2-4	.	.	CASSDHRPEKDIQYF	TGCGCCAGCAGTGATCACAGGCCGGAGAAGGACATTCAGTACTTC
TRBV10-2	TRBJ2-5	TRBD2	once	CASSEPGWGTAGLAGPQETQYF	TGCGCCAGCAGTGAGCCCGGCTGGGGGACAGCGGGACTAGCGGGACCACAAGAGACCCAGTACTTC
TRBV7-2	TRBJ1-5	TRBD1	.	CASSWDRGTQPQHF	TGTGCCAGCAGCTGGGACAGGGGGACGCAGCCCCAGCATTTT
TRBV7-9	TRBJ1-5	.	.	CASSRVAEYQHF	TGTGCCAGCAGCCGAGTGGCGGAATATCAGCATTTT
TRBV15	TRBJ1-1	.	.	CATSREGGTEAFF	TGTGCCACCAGCAGAGAGGGGGGGACTGAAGCTTTCTTT
TRBV7-7	TRBJ2-5	TRBD2	.	CASSPQLAGPQETQYF	TGTGCTAGCAGCCCCCAACTAGCGGGGCCCCAAGAGACCCAGTACTTC
TRBV15	TRBJ1-2	.	.	CATSRDVRPQGGYTF	TGTGCCACCAGCAGAGATGTCAGGCCCCAGGGTGGCTACACCTTC
TRBV4-1	TRBJ1-5	.	few	CASSQAGQGGNQPQHF	TGCGCCAGCAGCCAAGCAGGGCAGGGTGGAAATCAGCCCCAGCATTTT
TRBV5-8	TRBJ2-1	TRBD2	.	CASSLSGTSGLSSYNEQFF	TGTGCCAGCAGCTTATCCGGGACTAGCGGGTTAAGCTCCTACAATGAGCAGTTCTTC
TRBV5-1	TRBJ2-3	TRBD2	.	CASSLGALAVTDTQYF	TGCGCCAGCAGCTTGGGGGCTCTAGCGGTCACAGATACGCAGTATTTT
TRBV27	TRBJ2-7	.	.	CASSPRPLQYEQYF	TGTGCCAGCAGTCCGCGGCCTCTCCAATACGAGCAGTACTTC
TRBV28	TRBJ1-2	.	few	CASSSDYGYTF	TGTGCCAGCAGCTCAGATTATGGCTACACCTTC
TRBV28	TRBJ2-1	.	.	CASSEGEQFF	TGTGCCAGCAGCGAGGGAGAGCAGTTCTTC
TRBV19	TRBJ2-1	TRBD2	.	CASSGGRAYNEQFF	TGTGCCAGTAGTGGCGGGAGAGCCTACAATGAGCAGTTCTTC
TRBV6-4	TRBJ2-3	TRBD2	few	CASSESGVQTSGRADTQYF	TGTGCCAGCAGTGAAAGTGGGGTTCAGACTAGCGGGAGAGCAGATACGCAGTATTTT
TRBV28	TRBJ2-5	TRBD1	.	CASSLFRDRGQETQYF	TGTGCCAGCAGTTTATTTCGGGACAGGGGCCAAGAGACCCAGTACTTC
TRBV5-4	TRBJ1-1	.	.	CASSLSGKAFF	TGTGCCAGCAGCTTGTCCGGGAAAGCTTTCTTT
TRBV6-5	TRBJ2-2	.	.	CASSYLTGELFF	TGTGCCAGCAGTTACCTGACCGGGGAGCTGTTTTTT
TRBV6-5	TRBJ2-3	TRBD2	.	CASSRTSGKDTQYF	TGTGCCAGCAGCCGGACTAGCGGGAAGGATACGCAGTATTTT
TRBV5-1	TRBJ2-7	.	.	CASSGGGGETYEQYF	TGCGCCAGCAGCGGGGGGGGCGGAGAGACCTACGAGCAGTACTTC
TRBV5-1	TRBJ1-2	TRBD1	.	CASSLRTGDHYGYTF	TGCGCCAGCAGCTTACGGACAGGGGACCACTATGGCTACACCTTC
TRBV20-1	TRBJ2-7	.	.	CSALRAGEQYF	TGCAGTGCTCTAAGGGCGGGCGAGCAGTACTTC
TRBV15	TRBJ2-7	.	.	CATSRGGQAYEQYF	TGTGCCACCAGCAGAGGGGGGCAGGCATACGAGCAGTACTTC
TRBV19	TRBJ1-4	.	.	CASSIATRQASVKLFF	TGTGCCAGTAGTATAGCGACCCGACAAGCCTCGGTCAAACTGTTTTTT
TRBV30	TRBJ2-7	.	once	CAWSVAGYEQYF	TGTGCCTGGAGTGTCGCCGGCTACGAGCAGTACTTC
TRBV9	TRBJ2-7	TRBD1	.	CASSPLDRGTYEQYF	TGTGCCAGCAGCCCTCTGGACAGGGGTACCTACGAGCAGTACTTC
TRBV7-3	TRBJ1-1	TRBD1	.	CASSPATGYPEAFF	TGTGCCAGCAGCCCTGCGACAGGGTACCCTGAAGCTTTCTTT
TRBV5-1	TRBJ2-5	TRBD1	.	CASSPRDRETQYF	TGCGCCAGCAGCCCACGGGACAGGGAGACCCAGTACTTC
TRBV9	TRBJ2-7	TRBD1	.	CASSVLPLVGTGYPAEQYF	TGTGCCAGCAGCGTGCTCCCTTTAGTTGGGACAGGTTACCCAGCCGAGCAGTACTTC
TRBV27	TRBJ2-1	TRBD1	.	CASSYGPAAGGNEQFF	TGTGCCAGCAGTTATGGCCCCGCAGCAGGGGGAAATGAGCAGTTCTTC
TRBV28	TRBJ2-4	TRBD1	.	CASSKQKGQALLAKNIQYF	TGTGCCAGCAGTAAACAAAAGGGACAGGCATTACTAGCCAAAAACATTCAGTACTTC
TRBV5-1	TRBJ2-2	TRBD1	.	CASSLGDRGNTGELFF	TGCGCCAGCAGCTTGGGGGACAGGGGCAACACCGGGGAGCTGTTTTTT
TRBV6-5	TRBJ2-5	.	.	CASSLRQRGETQYF	TGTGCCAGCAGTTTACGACAGAGGGGGGAGACCCAGTACTTC
TRBV27	TRBJ1-1	.	once	CASSHLTGNTEAFF	TGTGCCAGCAGCCACCTCACAGGGAACACTGAAGCTTTCTTT
TRBV28	TRBJ1-5	.	.	CASNSGSNQPQHF	TGTGCCAGCAATTCGGGTAGCAATCAGCCCCAGCATTTT
TRBV5-1	TRBJ1-1	.	.	CASRRGEGTEAFF	TGCGCCAGCAGGAGGGGGGAGGGCACTGAAGCTTTCTTT
TRBV6-5	TRBJ1-5	.	once	CASSPNRPTNQPQHF	TGTGCCAGCAGTCCAAACAGGCCGACCAATCAGCCCCAGCATTTT
TRBV28	TRBJ1-5	.	few	CASTKGGQGYNQPQHF	TGTGCCAGCACCAAGGGTGGGCAGGGATACAATCAGCCCCAGCATTTT
TRBV28	TRBJ2-4	.	few	CASSLRQLKNIQYF	TGTGCCAGCAGTTTAAGACAGCTCAAAAACATTCAGTACTTC
TRBV12-5	TRBJ1-2	.	.	CASGLDDRSGYGYTF	TGTGCTAGTGGTTTGGATGACAGGAGCGGCTATGGCTACACCTTC
TRBV6-5	TRBJ2-3	TRBD2	once	CASSPLLAGEDTQYF	TGTGCCAGCAGCCCCTTACTAGCGGGAGAGGATACGCAGTATTTT
TRBV5-4	TRBJ2-5	.	.	CASSLVLGGQETQYF	TGTGCCAGCAGCTTGGTGTTGGGGGGACAAGAGACCCAGTACTTC
TRBV19	TRBJ1-4	.	.	CASSITGGREKLFF	TGTGCCAGTAGTATTACCGGCGGTCGGGAAAAACTGTTTTTT
TRBV18	TRBJ1-4	.	once	CASSLTRSATNEKLFF	TGTGCCAGCTCACTGACAAGATCAGCAACTAATGAAAAACTGTTTTTT
TRBV5-1	TRBJ1-2	.	.	CASSLDPGNYGYTF	TGCGCCAGCAGCTTGGACCCAGGAAACTATGGCTACACCTTC
TRBV11-1	TRBJ1-6	TRBD1	few	CASSFRTGANSPLHF	TGTGCCAGCAGCTTTCGGACAGGAGCTAATTCACCCCTCCACTTT
TRBV25-1	TRBJ1-2	TRBD1	.	CARTERTGVTKLYGYTF	TGTGCCAGGACCGAGCGGACAGGGGTCACCAAGTTATATGGCTACACCTTC
TRBV29-1	TRBJ1-2	TRBD1	.	CSVEDQGGTVYGYTF	TGCAGCGTTGAAGATCAGGGTGGGACAGTCTATGGCTACACCTTC
TRBV7-9	TRBJ2-2	.	.	CASQLRQNTGELFF	TGTGCCAGTCAGCTGCGACAGAACACCGGGGAGCTGTTTTTT
TRBV6-1	TRBJ1-4	TRBD1	.	CASSVQTGVANEKLFF	TGTGCCAGCAGTGTACAGACAGGGGTTGCTAATGAAAAACTGTTTTTT